This entry is about one T cell receptor (beta chain). This clone was picked up one time. What antigen it recognizes has not been identified. The sample holds no much larger clone one base away, and base qualities are not on file. CDR1 and CDR2 (WNHNN, SYGVQD) derive from the germline V gene (reference sequence). V trim: 6 bases; J trim: 9 bases; unmatched bases: 10. Counted from cysteine to phenylalanine, this CDR3 has 14 amino acids. The DNA shown is the 42-base CDR3, in frame from base 1. The collaborating institutions used their own protocols to collect whole blood in K2EDTA tubes. For TCRbeta analysis, collaborator samples were shipped as frozen whole blood, as isolated PBMCs, or as DNA extracted from either sample type. This entry is derived from a study of blood T cell repertoires in COVID-19 (dated by TCRdb to the early 2020s). In the study overall: Collaborator samples came from the United States, Italy and Spain and covered acute and convalescent phases of COVID-19. The prospective study material was composed of cDNA or gDNA derived from T cells, B-cell-depleted T cells, or PBMCs. Subjects who had been exposed to COVID-19, were actively infected with it, or had recovered from it provided the deeply sampled blood TCRbeta repertoires that made up the dataset. The repertoires were released in a freely available public database intended as a resource for research on the immune response to SARS-CoV-2. The samples were drawn from two sources: the first 160 participants of the ongoing ImmuneRACE study, and 1,200 or so subjects contributed by 6 global collaborators. Sample metadata almost always included a de-identified subject ID, COVID-19 status, age in years and sex. Where available, HLA class I and class II types were obtained from metadata supplied by the sample provider rather than from assay-based typing.

The immunoSEQ Assay, a bias-controlled multiplex PCR, was used to amplify TCRbeta CDR3 regions from genomic DNA. The source study handled its data this way. Nucleated cell counts per sample were estimated from amplification of reference gene primers within the assay. To quantify the absolute abundance of each unique TCRbeta CDR3 rearrangement, sequence reads were collapsed and filtered. For each sample, productive Simpson clonality was calculated as the square root of Simpson's diversity index over productive rearrangements. TCRdb mirrors the immuneACCESS table, restricted to in-frame sequences. Some clones are absent from its copies; in checked studies, under half trace to an unresolved V gene, and the reason for the others is unknown. That table supplies the V and J calls and clone size; D and trimming were determined from the DNA. This sample has 60,000 or so clones in its table, and roughly 74% of those were observed once. Of the sample, over 25% falls within the top ten clones.

Broad study findings and their caveats: The amount of clinical and demographic metadata varied by source and participant and was provided uncurated.

The TCR sequence derives from a woman of 80 years or more with acute or convalescent COVID-19. The chain uses TRBV10-1 and TRBJ2-1, with 8 bases matching TRBD2. Sequencing input: peripheral blood. The nucleotide sequence is given as TGCGCCAGCAGCCCCGGACTAGCAGCTGCTGAGCAGTTCTTC. This is translated as CASSPGLAAAEQFF.